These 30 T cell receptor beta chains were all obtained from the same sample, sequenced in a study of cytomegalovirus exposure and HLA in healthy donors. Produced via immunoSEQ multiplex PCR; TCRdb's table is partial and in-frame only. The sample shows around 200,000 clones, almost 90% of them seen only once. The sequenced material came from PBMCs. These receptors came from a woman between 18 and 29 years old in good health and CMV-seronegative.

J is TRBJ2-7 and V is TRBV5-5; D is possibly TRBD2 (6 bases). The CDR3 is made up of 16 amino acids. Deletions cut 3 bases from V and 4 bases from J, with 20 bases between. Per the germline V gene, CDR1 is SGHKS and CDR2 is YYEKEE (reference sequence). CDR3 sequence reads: CASSSGGRDPEYEQYF. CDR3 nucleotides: TGTGCCAGCAGCTCGGGTGGGCGGGACCCGGAATACGAGCAGTACTTC.

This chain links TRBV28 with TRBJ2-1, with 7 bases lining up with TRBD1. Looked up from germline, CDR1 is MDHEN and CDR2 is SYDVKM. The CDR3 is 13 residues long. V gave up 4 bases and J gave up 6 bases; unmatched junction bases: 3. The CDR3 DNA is TGTGCCAGCAGTTCCACAGGGGTCAATGAGCAGTTCTTC. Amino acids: CASSSTGVNEQFF. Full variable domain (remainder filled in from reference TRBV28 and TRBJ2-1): DVKVTQSSRYLVKRTGEKVFLECVQDMDHENMFWYRQDPGLGLRLIYFSYDVKMKEKGDIPEGYSVSREKKERFSLILESASTNQTSMYLCASSSTGVNEQFFGPGTRLTVL.

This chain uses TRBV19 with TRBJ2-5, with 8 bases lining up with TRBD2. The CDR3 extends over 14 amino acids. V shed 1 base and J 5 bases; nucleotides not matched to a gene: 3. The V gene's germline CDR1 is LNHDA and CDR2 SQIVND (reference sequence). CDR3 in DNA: TGTGCCAGTAGTATAGCGGGAGGGTCGGAGACCCAGTACTTC. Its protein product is CASSIAGGSETQYF.

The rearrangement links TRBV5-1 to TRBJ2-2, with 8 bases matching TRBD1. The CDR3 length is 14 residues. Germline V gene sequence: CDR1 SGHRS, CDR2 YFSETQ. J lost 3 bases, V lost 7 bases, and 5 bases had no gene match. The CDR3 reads CASADRVDTGELFF. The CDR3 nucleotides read TGCGCCAGCGCGGACAGGGTTGACACCGGGGAGCTGTTTTTT.

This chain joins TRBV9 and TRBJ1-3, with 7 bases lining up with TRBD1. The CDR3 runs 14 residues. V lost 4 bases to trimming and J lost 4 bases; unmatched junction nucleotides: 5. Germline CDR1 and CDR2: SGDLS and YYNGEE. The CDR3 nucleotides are TGTGCCAGCAGCTTGACGACAGGGGGAAACACCATATATTTT. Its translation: CASSLTTGGNTIYF.

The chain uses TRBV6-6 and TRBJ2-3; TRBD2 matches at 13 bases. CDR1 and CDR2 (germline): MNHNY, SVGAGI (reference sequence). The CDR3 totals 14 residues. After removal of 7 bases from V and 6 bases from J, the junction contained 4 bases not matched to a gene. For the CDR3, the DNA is TGTGCCAGCACTCCGACTAGCGGGGGGGATACGCAGTATTTT. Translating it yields CASTPTSGGDTQYF.

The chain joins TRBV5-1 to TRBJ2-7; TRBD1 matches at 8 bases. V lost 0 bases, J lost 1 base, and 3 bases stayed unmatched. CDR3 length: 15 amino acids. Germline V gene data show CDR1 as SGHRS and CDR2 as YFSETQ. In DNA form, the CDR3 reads TGCGCCAGCAGCTTGGCCGGACAGGGATCCTACGAGCAGTACTTC. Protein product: CASSLAGQGSYEQYF.

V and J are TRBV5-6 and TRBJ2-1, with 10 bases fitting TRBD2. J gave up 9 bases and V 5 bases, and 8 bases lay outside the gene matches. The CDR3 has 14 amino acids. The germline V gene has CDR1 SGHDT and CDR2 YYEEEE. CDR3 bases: TGTGCCAGCAGGAGCGGGAGGGCTACCGGTGAGCAGTTCTTC. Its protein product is CASRSGRATGEQFF.

The CDR3 reads CASSSYGHDSYGYTF. The CDR3 DNA follows: TGTGCCAGCAGTTCTTATGGACATGATAGCTATGGCTACACCTTC. This chain connects TRBV27 to TRBJ1-2; a weak D match, TRBD1 (5 bases). Trimming left V 4 bases short and J 4 bases short, with 16 bases between. CDR3 length: 15 amino acids. Germline loops: CDR1 MNHEY, CDR2 SMNVEV (reference sequence).

The CDR3 sequence is CASSLSERGWISTDTQYF. Written as DNA, the CDR3 is TGTGCCAGCAGCCTAAGCGAGCGGGGCTGGATTAGCACAGATACGCAGTATTTT. The genes are TRBV4-2 and TRBJ2-3, with 7 bases identical to TRBD2. CDR1 is LGHNA and CDR2 is YNFKEQ in the germline V gene. V was pared by 4 bases and J by 0 bases, with 13 bases of the junction left unmatched. The CDR3 length is 18 residues.

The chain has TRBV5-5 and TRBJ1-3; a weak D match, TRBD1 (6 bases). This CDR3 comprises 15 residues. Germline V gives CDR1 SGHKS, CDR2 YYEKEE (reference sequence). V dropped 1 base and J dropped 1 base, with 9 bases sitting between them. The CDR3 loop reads CASSLHRESGNTIYF. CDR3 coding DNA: TGTGCCAGCAGCTTGCACAGGGAGTCTGGAAACACCATATATTTT.

In DNA, the CDR3 is TGTGCCTGGAGGACAGGAGATACGCAGTATTTT. This codes for CAWRTGDTQYF. This chain connects TRBV30 to TRBJ2-3; maybe TRBD1 (6 bases). This CDR3 comprises 11 residues. CDR1 and CDR2 (germline): GTSNPN, SVGIG (reference sequence). V lost 3 bases to trimming and J lost 5 bases, with 6 bases between them.

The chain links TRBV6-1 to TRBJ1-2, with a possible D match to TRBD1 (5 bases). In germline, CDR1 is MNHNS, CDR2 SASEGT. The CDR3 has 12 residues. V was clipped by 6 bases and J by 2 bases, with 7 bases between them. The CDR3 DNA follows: TGTGCCAGCAGGGGGCTCAACTATGGCTACACCTTC. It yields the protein CASRGLNYGYTF.

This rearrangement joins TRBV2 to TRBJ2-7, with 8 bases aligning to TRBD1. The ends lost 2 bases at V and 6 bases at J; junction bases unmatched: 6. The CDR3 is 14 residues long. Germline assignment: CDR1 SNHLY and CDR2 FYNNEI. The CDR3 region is CASSEITGGGEQYF. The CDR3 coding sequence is TGTGCCAGCAGTGAAATAACAGGGGGAGGCGAGCAGTACTTC.

The CDR3 DNA is TGCGCCAGCAGCCAAGACCTAAACGGCGGCCGCAGCTCCTACGAGCAGTACTTC. This sequence encodes CASSQDLNGGRSSYEQYF. The gene calls are TRBV4-3 and TRBJ2-7; D uncertain. Germline V gene lookup returns CDR1 LGHNA and CDR2 YSLEER. The CDR3 totals 18 residues. V was cut by 0 bases and J by 0 bases, with 18 bases left in between.

CDR3 nucleotide sequence: TGTGCCAGCAGCCAACAGGGATCTGGGGCCAACGTCCTGACTTTC. It yields the protein CASSQQGSGANVLTF. The chain combines TRBV6-1 with TRBJ2-6; D is perhaps TRBD1 (6 bases). CDR1 MNHNS and CDR2 SASEGT come from the germline V gene. The CDR3 length is 15 residues. Trimming shortened V by 6 bases and J by 1 base, and 10 bases separated the two germline ends.

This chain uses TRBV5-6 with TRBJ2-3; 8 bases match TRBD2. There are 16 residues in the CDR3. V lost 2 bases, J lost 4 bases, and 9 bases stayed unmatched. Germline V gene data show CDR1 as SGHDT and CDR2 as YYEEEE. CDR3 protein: CASSFQAGDTADTQYF. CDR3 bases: TGTGCCAGCAGCTTTCAAGCGGGAGATACTGCAGATACGCAGTATTTT.

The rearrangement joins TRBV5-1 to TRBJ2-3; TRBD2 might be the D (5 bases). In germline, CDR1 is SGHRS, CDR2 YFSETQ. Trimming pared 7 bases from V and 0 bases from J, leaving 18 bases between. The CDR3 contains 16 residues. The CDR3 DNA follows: TGCGCCAGCCGGCATAGTGAAAGGGAGAGCACAGATACGCAGTATTTT. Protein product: CASRHSERESTDTQYF.

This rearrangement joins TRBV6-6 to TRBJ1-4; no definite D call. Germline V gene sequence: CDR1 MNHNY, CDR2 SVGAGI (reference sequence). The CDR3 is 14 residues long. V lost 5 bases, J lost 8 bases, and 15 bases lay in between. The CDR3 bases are TGTGCCAGCAGTCCCCGGATCCTACAGGAAAAACTGTTTTTT. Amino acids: CASSPRILQEKLFF.

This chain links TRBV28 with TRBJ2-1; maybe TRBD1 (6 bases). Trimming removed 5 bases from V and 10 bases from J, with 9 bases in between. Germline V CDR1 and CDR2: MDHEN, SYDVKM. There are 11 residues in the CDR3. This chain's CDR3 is CASSTGREQFF. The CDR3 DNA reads TGTGCCAGCAGTACAGGGCGGGAGCAGTTCTTC.

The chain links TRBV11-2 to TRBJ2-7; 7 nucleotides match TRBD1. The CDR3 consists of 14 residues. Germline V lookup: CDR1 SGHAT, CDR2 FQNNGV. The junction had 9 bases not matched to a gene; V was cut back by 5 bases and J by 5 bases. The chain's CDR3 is CASSTTGEWDEQYF. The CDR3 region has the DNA TGTGCCAGCAGCACCACAGGGGAGTGGGACGAGCAGTACTTC.

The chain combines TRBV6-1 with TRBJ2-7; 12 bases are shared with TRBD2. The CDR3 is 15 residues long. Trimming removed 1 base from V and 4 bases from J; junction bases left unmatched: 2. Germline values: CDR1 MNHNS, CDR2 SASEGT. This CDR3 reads CASSEETSGSYEQYF. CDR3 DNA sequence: TGTGCCAGCAGTGAAGAGACTAGCGGGAGTTACGAGCAGTACTTC.

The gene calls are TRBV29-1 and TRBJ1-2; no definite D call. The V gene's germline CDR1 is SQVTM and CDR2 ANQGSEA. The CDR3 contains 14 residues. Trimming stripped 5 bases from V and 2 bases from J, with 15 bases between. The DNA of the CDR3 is TGCAGCGTTCCCCCAGAGGAGGCGAACTATGGCTACACCTTC. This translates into CSVPPEEANYGYTF.

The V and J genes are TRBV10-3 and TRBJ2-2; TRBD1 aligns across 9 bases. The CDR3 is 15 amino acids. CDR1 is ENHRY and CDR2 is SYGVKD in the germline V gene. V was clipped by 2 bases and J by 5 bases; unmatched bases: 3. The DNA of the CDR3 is TGTGCCATCAGTGAGCCGGGACAGGGTACCGGGGAGCTGTTTTTT. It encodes CAISEPGQGTGELFF.

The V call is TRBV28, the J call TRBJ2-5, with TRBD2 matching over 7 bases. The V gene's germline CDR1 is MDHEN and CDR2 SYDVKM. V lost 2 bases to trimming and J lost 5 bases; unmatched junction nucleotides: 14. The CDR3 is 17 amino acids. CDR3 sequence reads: CASSLRRGRSPIETQYF. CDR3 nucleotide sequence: TGTGCCAGCAGTTTACGGCGCGGGAGATCCCCCATTGAGACCCAGTACTTC.

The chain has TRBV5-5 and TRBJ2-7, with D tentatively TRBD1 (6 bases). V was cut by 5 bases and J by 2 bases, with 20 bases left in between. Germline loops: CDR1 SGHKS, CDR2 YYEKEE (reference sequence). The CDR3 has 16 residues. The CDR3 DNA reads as TGTGCCAGCAGTCAAGAACAGGGTCTTCTAGCCTACGAGCAGTACTTC. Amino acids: CASSQEQGLLAYEQYF.

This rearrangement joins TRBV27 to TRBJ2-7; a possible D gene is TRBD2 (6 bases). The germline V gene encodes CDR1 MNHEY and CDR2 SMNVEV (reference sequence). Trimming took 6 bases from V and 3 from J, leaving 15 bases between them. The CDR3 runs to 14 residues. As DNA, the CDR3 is TGTGCCAGCAGCCGGCTGGGGGGAGACTACGAGCAGTACTTC. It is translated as CASSRLGGDYEQYF.

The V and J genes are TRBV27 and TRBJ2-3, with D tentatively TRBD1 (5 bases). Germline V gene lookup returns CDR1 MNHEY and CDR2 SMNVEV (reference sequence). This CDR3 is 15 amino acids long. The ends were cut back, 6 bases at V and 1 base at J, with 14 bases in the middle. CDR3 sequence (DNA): TGTGCCAGCAGGTCTGGGGCAGGACGCACAGATACGCAGTATTTT. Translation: CASRSGAGRTDTQYF.

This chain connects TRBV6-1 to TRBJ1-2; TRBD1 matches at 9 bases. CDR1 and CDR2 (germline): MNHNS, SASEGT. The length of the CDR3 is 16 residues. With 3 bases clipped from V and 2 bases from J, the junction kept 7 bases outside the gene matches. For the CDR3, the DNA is TGTGCCAGCAGTGATGAGTGGGACAGGGTAAACTATGGCTACACCTTC. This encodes CASSDEWDRVNYGYTF.

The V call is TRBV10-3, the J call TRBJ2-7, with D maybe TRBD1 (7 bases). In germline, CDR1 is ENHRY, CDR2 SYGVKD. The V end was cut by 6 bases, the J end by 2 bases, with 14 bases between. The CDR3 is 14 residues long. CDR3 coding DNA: TGTGCCATCAGCCAAGACAGGGAGGCCTACGAGCAGTACTTC. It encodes CAISQDREAYEQYF.